The 7 T cell receptor beta chains listed next were all sequenced from one sample in a study of beta chain features in type 1 diabetes (dated by TCRdb to about 2018). The library came from the immunoSEQ multiplex PCR assay. The High Capacity cDNA Reverse Transcription Kit was used to reverse transcribe all of the isolated RNA, meaning that expressed TCRB transcripts were what got sequenced. The clones in this table, taken by TCRdb from immuneACCESS, are in-frame only. Not every clone is retained; where verified, under half of the shortfall comes from an unresolved V gene, and the cause of the rest is unknown. The sample includes about 370,000 clones, with roughly 9.8% observed a single time. Around 0.66% of the sample goes to the ten largest clones. Study-wide findings and limitations: Type 1 diabetes patients showed a moderate but significant shortening of TCRB CDR3 length in all four CD4+ subsets.

Their antigen targets remain unknown. The sample taken for sequencing was central memory CD4+ T cells from blood. Receptor source: a man aged 25-40 years with type 1 diabetes.

The genes are TRBV11-2 and TRBJ2-6, with a tentative D call TRBD1 (5 bases). The V and J ends lost 5 bases and 4 bases respectively, with 15 bases between them. Looked up from germline, CDR1 is SGHAT and CDR2 is FQNNGV. This CDR3 is built from 16 residues. The CDR3 sequence: CASSGAGLVGANVLTF. CDR3 nucleotides: TGTGCCAGCAGCGGGGCAGGGCTGGTGGGGGCCAACGTCCTGACTTTC.

This rearrangement joins TRBV18 to TRBJ1-2; D call uncertain. Germline V gene data show CDR1 as KGHSH and CDR2 as LQKENI. This CDR3 comprises 14 residues. V gave up 1 base and J gave up 3 bases, with 9 bases separating them. CDR3 in DNA: TGTGCCAGCTCACCACTTCCCGGGGACTATGGCTACACCTTC. Protein: CASSPLPGDYGYTF.

Of note for this clone: This may stem from a read error, because a much larger clone lies one nucleotide away. For the CDR3, the DNA is TGTGCCAGCAGCCAAAGCACAGATACGCAGTATTTT. Encoded protein: CASSQSTDTQYF. The chain is built from TRBV5-6 and TRBJ2-3; D gene uncertain. Germline-derived CDR1 and CDR2 are SGHDT and YYEEEE. This CDR3 spans 12 amino acids. V lost 4 bases, J lost 0 bases, and 3 bases lay in between.

This clone was seen a few times. The genes are TRBV7-9 and TRBJ2-4, with 14 bases fitting TRBD2. Looked up from germline, CDR1 is SEHNR and CDR2 is FQNEAQ (reference sequence). V lost 4 bases to trimming and J lost 8 bases; unmatched junction nucleotides: 7. This CDR3 region has 16 residues. The DNA for the CDR3 is TGTGCCAGCAGCTGGGTTGAGACTAGCGGGAGGGACATTCAGTACTTC. It yields the protein CASSWVETSGRDIQYF.

This clone was observed a few times. This sequence joins TRBV6-5 and TRBJ2-1; 8 positions match TRBD2. The ends lost 6 bases at V and 8 bases at J; junction bases unmatched: 6. This CDR3 is built from 13 residues. Germline values: CDR1 MNHEY, CDR2 SVGAGI. The CDR3 DNA reads as TGTGCCAGCAGGCGGGAGGTTGGATATGAGCAGTTCTTC. Translated, it gives CASRREVGYEQFF.

This clone was counted a single time. The rearrangement uses TRBV6-6 and TRBJ1-5, with a tentative D call TRBD1 (5 bases). This CDR3 has 13 amino acids. Germline values: CDR1 MNHNY, CDR2 SVGAGI (reference sequence). Between the trimmed V and J ends, which lost 5 bases and 6 bases, there was a span of 11 bases. The CDR3 reads CASSPPGGQPQHF. CDR3 coding DNA: TGTGCCAGCAGTCCCCCGGGGGGTCAGCCCCAGCATTTT.

The rearrangement uses TRBV27 and TRBJ2-7; 13 bases align to TRBD2. This CDR3 contains 16 residues. Unmatched junction bases numbered 5, after V lost 6 bases and J lost 0 bases. CDR1 is MNHEY, CDR2 SMNVEV, per germline (reference sequence). Here the CDR3 DNA reads TGTGCCAGCAGGCTAGGGACTAGCGGGGCCTCCTACGAGCAGTACTTC. The encoded protein is CASRLGTSGASYEQYF.